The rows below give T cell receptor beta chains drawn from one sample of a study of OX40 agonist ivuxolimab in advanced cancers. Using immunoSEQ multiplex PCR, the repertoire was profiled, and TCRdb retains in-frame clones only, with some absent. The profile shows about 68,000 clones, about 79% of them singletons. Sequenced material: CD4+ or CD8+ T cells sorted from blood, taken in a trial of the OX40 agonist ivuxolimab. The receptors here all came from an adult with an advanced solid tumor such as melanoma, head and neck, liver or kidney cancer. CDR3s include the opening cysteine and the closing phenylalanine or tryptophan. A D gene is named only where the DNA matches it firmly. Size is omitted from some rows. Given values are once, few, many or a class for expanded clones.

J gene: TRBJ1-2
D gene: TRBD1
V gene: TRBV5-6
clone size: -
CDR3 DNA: TGTGCCAGCATTACCGGGACAGGGGGCCTCTATGGCTACACCTTC
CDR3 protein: CASITGTGGLYGYTF

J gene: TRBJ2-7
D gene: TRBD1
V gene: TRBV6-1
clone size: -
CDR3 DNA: TGTGCCAGCAGTTCCAGGGGGAAGCAGTACTTC
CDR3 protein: CASSSRGKQYF

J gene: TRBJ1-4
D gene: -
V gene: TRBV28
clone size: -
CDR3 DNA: TGTGCCAGCAGTTCCCGGGCAGTATCTAATGAAAAACTGTTTTTT
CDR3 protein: CASSSRAVSNEKLFF

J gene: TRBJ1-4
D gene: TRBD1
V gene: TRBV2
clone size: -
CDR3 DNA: TGTGCCAGCAGTGCCCTGACAGGGGGCAATGAAAAACTGTTTTTT
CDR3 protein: CASSALTGGNEKLFF

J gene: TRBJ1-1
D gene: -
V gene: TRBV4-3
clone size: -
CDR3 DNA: TGCGCCAGCAGCCAAGCTTTCTCGAACACTGAAGCTTTCTTT
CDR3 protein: CASSQAFSNTEAFF

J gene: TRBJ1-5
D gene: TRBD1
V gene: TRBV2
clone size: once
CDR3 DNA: TGTGCCAGCTTCCCAGGGGGCGGGCAGCCCCAGCATTTT
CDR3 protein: CASFPGGGQPQHF

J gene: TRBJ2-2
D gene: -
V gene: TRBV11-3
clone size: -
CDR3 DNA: TGTGCCAGCAGCTTAGATCCAAGGACCGGGGAGCTGTTTTTT
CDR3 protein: CASSLDPRTGELFF

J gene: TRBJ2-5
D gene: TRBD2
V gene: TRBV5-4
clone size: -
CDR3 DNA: TGTGCCAGCAGCTTGGCGGGAGGGCGAGGGGAGACCCAGTACTTC
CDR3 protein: CASSLAGGRGETQYF

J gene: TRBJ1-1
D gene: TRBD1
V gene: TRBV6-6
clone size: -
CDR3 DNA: TGTGCCAGCAGGGACAGGGGGCCCGATGAAGCTTTCTTT
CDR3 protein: CASRDRGPDEAFF

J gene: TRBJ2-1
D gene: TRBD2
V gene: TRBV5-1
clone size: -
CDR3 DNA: TGCGCCAGCAGCGGACCCTCGGGACTAGGTGTGAATGAGCAGTTCTTC
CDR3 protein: CASSGPSGLGVNEQFF

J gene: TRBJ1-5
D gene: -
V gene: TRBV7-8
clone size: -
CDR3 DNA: TGTGCCAGCCACGATGGAAGAAGGAGCAATCAGCCCCAGCATTTT
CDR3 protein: CASHDGRRSNQPQHF

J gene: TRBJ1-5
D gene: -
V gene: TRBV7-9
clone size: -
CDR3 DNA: TGTGCCAGCAGCCTAGACCAGAAGTTTCAGCCCCAGCATTTT
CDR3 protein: CASSLDQKFQPQHF

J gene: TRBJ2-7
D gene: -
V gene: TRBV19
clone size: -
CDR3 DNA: TGTGCCAGTAGTATGTCTGGGGCTAGCAGATTCTACGAGCAGTACTTC
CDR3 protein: CASSMSGASRFYEQYF

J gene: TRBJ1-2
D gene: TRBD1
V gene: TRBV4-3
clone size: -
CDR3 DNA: TGCGCCAGCAGCCCGGACAGGGGTAACTATGGCTACACCTTC
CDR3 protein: CASSPDRGNYGYTF

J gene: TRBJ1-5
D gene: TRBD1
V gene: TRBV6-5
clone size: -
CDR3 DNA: TGTGCCAGCAGCAATCCCGGGACAGGGAATCAGCCCCAGCATTTT
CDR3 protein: CASSNPGTGNQPQHF

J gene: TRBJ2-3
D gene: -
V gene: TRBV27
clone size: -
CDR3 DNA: TGTGCCAGCGGGCTCACAAATACGCAGTATTTT
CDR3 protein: CASGLTNTQYF

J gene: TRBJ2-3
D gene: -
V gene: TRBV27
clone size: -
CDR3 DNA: TGTGCCAGCAGTTTTTTTAACACAGATACGCAGTATTTT
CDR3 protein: CASSFFNTDTQYF

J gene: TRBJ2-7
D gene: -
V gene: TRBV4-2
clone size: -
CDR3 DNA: TGTGCCAGCAGCCAGGAAGGTAGCTCCGACTCCTACGAGCAGTACTTC
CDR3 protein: CASSQEGSSDSYEQYF

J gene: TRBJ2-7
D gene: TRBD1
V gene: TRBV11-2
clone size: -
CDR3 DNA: TGTGCCAGCAGCTCATACAGGGGGCGCGACGAGCAGTACTTC
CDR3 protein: CASSSYRGRDEQYF

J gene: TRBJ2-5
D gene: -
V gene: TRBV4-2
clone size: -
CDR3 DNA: TGTGCCAGCAGCCTAGACGCCGCCCAAGAGACCCAGTACTTC
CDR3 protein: CASSLDAAQETQYF

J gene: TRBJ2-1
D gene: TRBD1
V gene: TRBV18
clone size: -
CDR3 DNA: TGTGCCAGCTCACCCCGGACAGGGGCCGAAAAAGTGCAGTTCTTC
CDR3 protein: CASSPRTGAEKVQFF

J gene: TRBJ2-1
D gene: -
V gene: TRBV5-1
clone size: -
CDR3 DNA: TGCGCCAGCAGCTTAGGCCAGGGTGGTTTCGATGAGCAGTTCTTC
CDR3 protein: CASSLGQGGFDEQFF

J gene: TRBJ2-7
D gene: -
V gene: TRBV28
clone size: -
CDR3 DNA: TGTGCCAGCAGTTTACAGGAGGTCTCCTACGAGCAGTACTTC
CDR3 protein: CASSLQEVSYEQYF

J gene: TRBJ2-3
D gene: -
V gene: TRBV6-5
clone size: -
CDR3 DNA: TGTGCCAGCAGTCGGGATATGGGGAGCACAGATACGCAGTATTTT
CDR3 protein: CASSRDMGSTDTQYF